One and the same sample provided the 11 T cell receptor beta chains below, sequenced in a study of CXCR3-negative and CXCR3-positive naive CD8 T cells. Study-level points and caveats: Hydrophobicity of TRB CDR3s was greater in CXCR3-positive naive cells than in CXCR3-negative naive cells.

Carrying UMI labels, the TRB cDNA libraries were prepared through 5' RACE. TCRdb reprocessed the 5' RACE reads and stores each CDR3 protein as one record, lacking DNA. The sample is made up of about 130,000 distinct CDR3 sequences, and the top ten hold 0.4% to 0.45% of it. Antigens of these TCRs are unknown. Input material: naive CXCR3+ CD8+ T cells from blood. Subset noted: CD45RO-CCR7+CD27+CD95- naive CD8+ T cells expressing CXCR3 (TNR3+). The receptor source for this set is a human donor in good health. Some clones in this sample may be carry-over from other donors' samples.

The genes are TRBV7-2 and TRBJ2-3. Germline-derived CDR1 and CDR2 are SGHTA and FQGNSA. This CDR3 spans 14 amino acids. The CDR3 loop is CASSLDLAPDTQYF.

The chain links TRBV18 to TRBJ2-7; TCRdb names TRBD2, which stays unverified in the absence of DNA. CDR1 and CDR2 from the germline V gene are KGHSH and LQKENI. The CDR3 length is 15 residues. CDR3 in amino acids: CASSTPSGRTYEQYF.

The V and J genes are TRBV4-1 and TRBJ2-1; absent DNA, TCRdb's TRBD1 call cannot be checked. Germline CDR1 is MGHRA and CDR2 is YSYEKL. This CDR3 contains 17 residues. The chain's CDR3 is CASSQGQGGALYNEQFF.

The V and J genes are TRBV10-2 and TRBJ2-7; TCRdb outputs TRBD1, but without DNA this stays unchecked. CDR3 length: 11 residues. Germline lookup yields CDR1 WSHSY and CDR2 SAAADI. CDR3 residues: CASMTGYEQYF.

The chain carries TRBV29-1 and TRBJ2-1; TCRdb lists TRBD2, though no DNA is available to test this call. CDR3 length: 14 amino acids. Per germline, CDR1 SQVTM and CDR2 ANQGSEA. Here the CDR3 reads CSVELAVVYNEQFF.

J is TRBJ1-1 and V is TRBV7-8; TCRdb returns TRBD1, unconfirmable since there is no DNA. Germline lookup yields CDR1 SGHVS and CDR2 FQNEAQ. The CDR3 has 16 amino acids. The CDR3: CASSLDLGVRHTEAFF. Variable domain in full (rest from reference TRBV7-8 and TRBJ1-1): GAGVSQSPRYKVAKRGQDVALRCDPISGHVSLFWYQQALGQGPEFLTYFQNEAQLDKSGLPSDRFFAERPEGSVSTLKIQRTQQEDSAVYLCASSLDLGVRHTEAFFGQGTRLTVV.

V usage is TRBV4-3 and J usage is TRBJ1-6. CDR1 is LGHNA, CDR2 YSLEER, per germline. CDR3 length: 15 residues. The CDR3 spells CASSQDSGIGSPLHF.

The chain links TRBV3-1 to TRBJ2-7; TCRdb outputs TRBD2, but without DNA this stays unchecked. Germline CDR1 and CDR2: LGHDT and YNNKEL (reference sequence). This CDR3 contains 20 residues. CDR3 sequence: CASSQDLQNPGLAGPYEQYF.

The chain links TRBV4-1 to TRBJ2-3; the TRBD2 assignment by TCRdb is unverifiable without DNA. There are 16 residues in the CDR3. The germline V gene has CDR1 MGHRA and CDR2 YSYEKL. Here the CDR3 reads CASSRTSGENLDTQYF.

The rearrangement links TRBV6-1 to TRBJ2-7. Per germline, CDR1 MNHNS and CDR2 SASEGT. CDR3 length: 15 amino acids. The CDR3: CASSDYLHTTYEQYF.

This chain's CDR3 is CASSTPWGAGVAETQYF. The chain joins TRBV3-1 to TRBJ2-5; as DNA is missing, the TRBD2 call by TCRdb cannot be tested. The CDR3 is made up of 17 amino acids. Looked up from germline, CDR1 is LGHDT and CDR2 is YNNKEL (reference sequence).